This T cell receptor (beta chain) came from a study of cytomegalovirus exposure and HLA in healthy donors. This clone was seen more than once but under ten times. The antigen remains unidentified. Compared with germline, one end of the junction differs, possibly owing to a read error. Study observations and caveats: Donor immune exposure was known only as CMV serostatus. In a later analysis, HLA-C alleles had the fewest associated TCRs, DRB1 alleles the most.

Germline V gives CDR1 SEHNR, CDR2 FQNEAQ (reference sequence). The CDR3 covers 12 residues. PCR amplification relied on 60 Vbeta primers (plus 13 Jbeta primers). Libraries were prepared by immunoSEQ multiplex PCR; TCRdb keeps only in-frame clonotypes and omits some of them. Among 100,000 or so clones listed, more than 65% were seen once. Source material: PBMCs. The sequence was obtained from a man aged 40-49 years in good health and CMV-seropositive. The gene calls are TRBV7-9 and TRBJ2-7; no reliable D call. The CDR3 sequence is CSSSPPSYEQYF. The CDR3 DNA reads TGTTCCAGCAGCCCCCCTAGTTACGAGCAGTACTTC.